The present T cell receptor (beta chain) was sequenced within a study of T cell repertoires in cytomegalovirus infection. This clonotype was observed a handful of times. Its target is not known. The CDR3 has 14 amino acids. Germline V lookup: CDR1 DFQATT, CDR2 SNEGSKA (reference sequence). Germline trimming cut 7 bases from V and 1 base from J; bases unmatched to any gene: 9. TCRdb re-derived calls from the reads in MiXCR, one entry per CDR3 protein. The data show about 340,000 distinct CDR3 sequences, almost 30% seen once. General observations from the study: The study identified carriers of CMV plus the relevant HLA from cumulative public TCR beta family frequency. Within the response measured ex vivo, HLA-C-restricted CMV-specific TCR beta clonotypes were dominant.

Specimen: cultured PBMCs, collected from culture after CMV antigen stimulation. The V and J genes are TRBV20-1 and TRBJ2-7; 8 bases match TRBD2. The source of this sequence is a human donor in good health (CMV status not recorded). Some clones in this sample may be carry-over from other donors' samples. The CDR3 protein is CSVTSGSLSYEQYF. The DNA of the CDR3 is TGCAGTGTTACTAGCGGAAGTCTTTCCTACGAGCAGTACTTC.